This T cell receptor (beta chain) came from a study of CD8 T cells in Susac syndrome. On the study more broadly: Intravenous immunoglobulin alone or corticosteroids were being given to patients with Susac syndrome at blood draw, unless they were therapy-naive.

The V and J ends lost 6 bases and 2 bases, in that order; junction bases with no gene match: 18. The CDR3 runs 19 residues. Looked up from germline, CDR1 is DFQATT and CDR2 is SNEGSKA (reference sequence). Sequencing of TCR beta was undertaken in CD8+ and CD4+ T cells derived from blood. Random-hexamer reverse transcription was applied to roughly 0.45 to 1 ug RNA. TCRdb re-derived calls from the immunoSEQ multiplex PCR reads in MiXCR, one entry per CDR3 protein. The sample holds over 70,000 distinct CDR3 sequences, roughly 96% seen once. Sequencing input: CD8+ T cells from PBMCs. The receptor's source is a human donor with Susac syndrome. The rearrangement joins TRBV20-1 to TRBJ2-7; 14 nucleotides agree with TRBD2. In nucleotides, the CDR3 is TGCAGTGCGGCAGGTTTCCAGACTAGCGGGGGGGCGGGGACCTACGAGCAGTACTTC. The encoded protein is CSAAGFQTSGGAGTYEQYF.